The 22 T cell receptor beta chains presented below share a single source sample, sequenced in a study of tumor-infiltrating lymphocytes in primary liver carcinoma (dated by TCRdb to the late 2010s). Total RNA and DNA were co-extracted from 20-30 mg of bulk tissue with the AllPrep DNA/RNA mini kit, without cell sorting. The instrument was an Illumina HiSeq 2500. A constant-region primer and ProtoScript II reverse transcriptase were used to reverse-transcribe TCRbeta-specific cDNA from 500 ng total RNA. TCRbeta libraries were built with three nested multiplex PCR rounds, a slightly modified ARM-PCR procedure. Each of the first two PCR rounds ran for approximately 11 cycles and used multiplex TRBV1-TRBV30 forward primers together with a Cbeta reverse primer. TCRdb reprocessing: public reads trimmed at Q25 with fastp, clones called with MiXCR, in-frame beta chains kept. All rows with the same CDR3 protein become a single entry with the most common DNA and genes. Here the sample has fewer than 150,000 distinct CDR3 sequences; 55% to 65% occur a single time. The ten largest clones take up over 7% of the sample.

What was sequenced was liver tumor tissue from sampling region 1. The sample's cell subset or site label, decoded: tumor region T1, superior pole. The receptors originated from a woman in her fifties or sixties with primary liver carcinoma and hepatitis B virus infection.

In DNA, the CDR3 is TGTGCCAGCAGTTCCCCTTCACCACTAGCGGACGAGCAGTACTTC. Its translation: CASSSPSPLADEQYF. This chain uses TRBV28 with TRBJ2-7, with 8 bases fitting TRBD2. CDR1 is MDHEN, CDR2 SYDVKM, per germline. V dropped 4 bases and J dropped 5; count of bases not matched to a gene: 10. This CDR3 is 15 amino acids long.

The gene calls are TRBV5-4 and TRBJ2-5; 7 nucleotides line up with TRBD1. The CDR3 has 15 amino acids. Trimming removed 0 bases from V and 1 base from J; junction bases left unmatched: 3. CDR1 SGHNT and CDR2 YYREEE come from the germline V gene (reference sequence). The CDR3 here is CASSLGQGSQETQYF. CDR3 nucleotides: TGTGCCAGCAGCTTGGGACAGGGCTCCCAAGAGACCCAGTACTTC.

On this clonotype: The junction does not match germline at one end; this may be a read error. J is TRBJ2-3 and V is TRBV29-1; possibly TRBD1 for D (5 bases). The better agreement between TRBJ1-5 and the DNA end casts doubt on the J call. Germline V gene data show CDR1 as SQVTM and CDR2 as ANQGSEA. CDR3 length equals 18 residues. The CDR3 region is CGVEALGRVGVSTDTQHF. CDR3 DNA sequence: TGCGGCGTTGAAGCGTTGGGCAGGGTGGGGGTTAGCACTGATACGCAGCATTTT.

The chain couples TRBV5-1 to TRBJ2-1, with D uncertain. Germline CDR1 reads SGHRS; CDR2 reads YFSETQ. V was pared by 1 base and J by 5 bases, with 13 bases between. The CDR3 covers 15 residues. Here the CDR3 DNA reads TGCGCCAGCAGCTTGCGCGGCAGCATGAACAATGAGCAGTTCTTC. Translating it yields CASSLRGSMNNEQFF. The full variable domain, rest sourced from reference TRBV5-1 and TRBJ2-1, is KAGVTQTPRYLIKTRGQQVTLSCSPISGHRSVSWYQQTPGQGLQFLFEYFSETQRNKGNFPGRFSGRQFSNSRSEMNVSTLELGDSALYLCASSLRGSMNNEQFFGPGTRLTVL.

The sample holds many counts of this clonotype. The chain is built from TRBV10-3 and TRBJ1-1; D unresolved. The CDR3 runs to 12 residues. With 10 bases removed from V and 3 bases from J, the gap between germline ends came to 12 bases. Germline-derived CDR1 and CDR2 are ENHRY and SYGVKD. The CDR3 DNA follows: TGTGCCACTCGGCCTGGGGACACTGAAGCTTTCTTT. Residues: CATRPGDTEAFF.

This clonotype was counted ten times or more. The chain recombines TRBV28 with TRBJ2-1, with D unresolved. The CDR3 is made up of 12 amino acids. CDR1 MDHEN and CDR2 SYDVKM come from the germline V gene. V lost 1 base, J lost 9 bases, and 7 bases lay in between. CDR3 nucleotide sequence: TGTGCCAGCAGTTTATCAGGTCGTGAGCAGTTCTTC. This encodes CASSLSGREQFF.

CDR3 in DNA: TGCAGCGCCGGTGGGGCACGGGGTTCGGAGACCCAGTACTTC. This codes for CSAGGARGSETQYF. J is TRBJ2-5 and V is TRBV29-1; D possibly uses TRBD1 or TRBD2 (5 bases each). Trimming removed 7 bases from V and 5 bases from J, with 20 bases in between. The CDR3 is 14 amino acids. The germline V gene encodes CDR1 SQVTM and CDR2 ANQGSEA.

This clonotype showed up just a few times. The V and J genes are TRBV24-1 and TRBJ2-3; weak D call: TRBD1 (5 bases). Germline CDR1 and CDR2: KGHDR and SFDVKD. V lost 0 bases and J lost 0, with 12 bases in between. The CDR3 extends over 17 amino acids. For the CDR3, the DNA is TGTGCCACCAGTGATTTGGAGCAGGGCACTAGCACAGATACGCAGTATTTT. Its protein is CATSDLEQGTSTDTQYF.

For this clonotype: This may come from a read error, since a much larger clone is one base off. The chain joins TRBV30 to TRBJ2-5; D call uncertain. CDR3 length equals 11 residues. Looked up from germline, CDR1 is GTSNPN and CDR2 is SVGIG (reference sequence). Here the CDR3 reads CAWSPQETQCF. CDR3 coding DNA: TGTGCCTGGAGTCCTCAAGAGACCCAGTGCTTC.

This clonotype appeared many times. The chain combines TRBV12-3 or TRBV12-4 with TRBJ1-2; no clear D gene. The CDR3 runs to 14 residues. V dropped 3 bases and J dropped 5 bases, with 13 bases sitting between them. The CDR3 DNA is TGTGCCAGCAGTTTGGGCATTCCGGGGTATGGCTACACCTTC. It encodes CASSLGIPGYGYTF.

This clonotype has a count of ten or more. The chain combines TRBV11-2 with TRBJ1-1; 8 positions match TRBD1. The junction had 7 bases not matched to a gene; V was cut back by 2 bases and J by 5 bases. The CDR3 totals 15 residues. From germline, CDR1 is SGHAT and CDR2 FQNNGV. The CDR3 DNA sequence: TGTGCCAGCAGCTTAACAACAGGGGGAGGAACTGAAGCTTTCTTT. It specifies CASSLTTGGGTEAFF. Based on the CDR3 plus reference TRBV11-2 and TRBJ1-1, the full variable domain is EAGVAQSPRYKIIEKRQSVAFWCNPISGHATLYWYQQILGQGPKLLIQFQNNGVVDDSQLPKDRFSAERLKGVDSTLKIQPAKLEDSAVYLCASSLTTGGGTEAFFGQGTRLTVV.

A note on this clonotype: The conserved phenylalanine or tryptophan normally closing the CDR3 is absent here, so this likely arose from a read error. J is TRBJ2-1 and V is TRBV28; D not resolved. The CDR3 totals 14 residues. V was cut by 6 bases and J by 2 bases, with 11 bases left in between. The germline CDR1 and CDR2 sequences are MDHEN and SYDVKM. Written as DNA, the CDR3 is TGTGCCAGCAGGCTATCCGGCCCCTACAATGAGCAGTTCCTC. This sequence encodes CASRLSGPYNEQFL.

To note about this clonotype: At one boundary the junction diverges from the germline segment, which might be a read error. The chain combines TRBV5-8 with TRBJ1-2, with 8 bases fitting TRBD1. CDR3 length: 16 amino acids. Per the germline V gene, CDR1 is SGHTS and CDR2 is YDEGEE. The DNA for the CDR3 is TGTGCCAACAGCTTTCATCGGGGCCAGGGGGCGCACGGCTACACCTTC. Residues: CANSFHRGQGAHGYTF. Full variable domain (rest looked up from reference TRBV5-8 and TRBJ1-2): EAGVTQSPTHLIKTRGQQATLRCSPISGHTSVYWYQQALGLGLQFLLWYDEGEERNRGNFPPRFSGRQFPNYSSELNVNALELEDSALYLCANSFHRGQGAHGYTFGSGTRLTVV.

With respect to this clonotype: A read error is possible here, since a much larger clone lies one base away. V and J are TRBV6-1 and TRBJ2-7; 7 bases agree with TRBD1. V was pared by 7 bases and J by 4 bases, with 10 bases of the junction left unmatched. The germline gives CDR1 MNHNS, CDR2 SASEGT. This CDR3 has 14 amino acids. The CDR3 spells CASNILGTEYEQYF. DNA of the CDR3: TGTGCCAGCAATATACTCGGGACAGAGTACGAGCAGTACTTC.

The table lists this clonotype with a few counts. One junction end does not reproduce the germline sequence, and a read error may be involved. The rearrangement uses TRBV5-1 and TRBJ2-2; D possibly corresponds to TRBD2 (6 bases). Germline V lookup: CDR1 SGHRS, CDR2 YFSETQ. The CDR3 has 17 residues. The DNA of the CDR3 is TGCGCCAGCAGCTCCGGGACTCTAGGGGCGAAGACCGGGGAGCTGTTTTTT. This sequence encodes CASSSGTLGAKTGELFF.

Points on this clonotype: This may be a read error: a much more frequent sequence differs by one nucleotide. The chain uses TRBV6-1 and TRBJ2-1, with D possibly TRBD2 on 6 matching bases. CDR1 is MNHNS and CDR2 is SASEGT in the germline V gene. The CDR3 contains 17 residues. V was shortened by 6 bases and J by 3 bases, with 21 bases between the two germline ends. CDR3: CASRKRIAVVGYNEQFF. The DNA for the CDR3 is TGTGCCAGCAGGAAGCGAATAGCGGTAGTCGGCTACAATGAGCAGTTCTTC.

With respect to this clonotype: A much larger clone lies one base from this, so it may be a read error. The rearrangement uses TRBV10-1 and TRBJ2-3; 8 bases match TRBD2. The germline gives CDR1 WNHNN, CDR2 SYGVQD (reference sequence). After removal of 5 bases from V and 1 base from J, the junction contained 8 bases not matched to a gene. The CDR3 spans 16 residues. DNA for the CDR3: TGCGCCAGCAGTTCCAAGACTAGCGACGGCACAGATACGCAGTATTTT. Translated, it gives CASSSKTSDGTDTQYF.

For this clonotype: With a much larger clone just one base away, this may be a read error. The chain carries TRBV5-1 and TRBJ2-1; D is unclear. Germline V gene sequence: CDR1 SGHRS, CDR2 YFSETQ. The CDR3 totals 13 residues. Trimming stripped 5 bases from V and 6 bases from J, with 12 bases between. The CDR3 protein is CASRPDTTNEQFF. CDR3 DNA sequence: TGCGCCAGCAGACCCGACACCACCAATGAGCAGTTCTTC.

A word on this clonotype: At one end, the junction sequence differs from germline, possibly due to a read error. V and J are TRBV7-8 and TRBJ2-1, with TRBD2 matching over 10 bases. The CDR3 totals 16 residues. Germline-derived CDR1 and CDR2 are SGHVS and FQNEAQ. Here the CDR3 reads CVSSSSASGRVNEQFF. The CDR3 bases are TGTGTCAGCAGCTCCAGCGCTAGCGGGAGAGTGAATGAGCAGTTCTTC. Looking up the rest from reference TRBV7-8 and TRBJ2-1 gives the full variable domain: GAGVSQSPRYKVAKRGQDVALRCDPISGHVSLFWYQQALGQGPEFLTYFQNEAQLDKSGLPSDRFFAERPEGSVSTLKIQRTQQEDSAVYLCVSSSSASGRVNEQFFGPGTRLTVL.

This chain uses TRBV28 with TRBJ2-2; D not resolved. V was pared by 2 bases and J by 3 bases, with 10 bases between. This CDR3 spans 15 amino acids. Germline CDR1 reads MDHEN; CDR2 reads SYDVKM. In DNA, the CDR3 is TGTGCCAGCAGTTTAGTAAGGCGGCACACCGGGGAGCTGTTTTTT. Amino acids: CASSLVRRHTGELFF.

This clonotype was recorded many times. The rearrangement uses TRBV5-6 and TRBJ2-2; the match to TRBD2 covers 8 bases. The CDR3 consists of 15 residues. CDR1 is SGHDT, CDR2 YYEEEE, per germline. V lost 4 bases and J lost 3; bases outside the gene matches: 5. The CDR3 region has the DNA TGTGCCAGCAGCAGACAGCGGGGGTACACCGGGGAGCTGTTTTTT. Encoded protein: CASSRQRGYTGELFF.

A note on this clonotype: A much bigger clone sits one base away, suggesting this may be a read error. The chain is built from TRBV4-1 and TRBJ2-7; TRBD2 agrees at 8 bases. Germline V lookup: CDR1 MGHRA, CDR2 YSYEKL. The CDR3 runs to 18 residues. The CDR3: CASSQDLSGATVSYDQYF. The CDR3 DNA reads TGCGCCAGCAGCCAAGACCTTAGCGGGGCCACAGTCTCCTACGATCAGTACTTC.